The next 8 T cell receptor beta chains were all read from a single sample in a study of tumour-infiltrating T cells in Burkitt lymphoma. The table came from immunoSEQ multiplex PCR; TCRdb's copy has only in-frame clones and leaves some out. The table lists roughly 150 clones, 97% of them singletons, with 9.5% to 13% in the top ten. The sequenced sample was tumor tissue. These receptors were obtained from a human donor with Burkitt lymphoma.

The chain carries TRBV4-1 and TRBJ2-7; TRBD1 aligns across 8 bases. Germline V gives CDR1 MGHRA, CDR2 YSYEKL. After removal of 1 base from V and 2 bases from J, the junction contained 10 bases not matched to a gene. The CDR3 covers 17 residues. The CDR3 DNA sequence: TGCGCCAGCAGCCAAGTCTCCTTGGGGACAGGACCCTACGAGCAGTACTTC. The encoded protein is CASSQVSLGTGPYEQYF.

The J gene is TRBJ2-3, the V gene TRBV29-1; D gene unclear. Trimming left V 5 bases short and J 2 bases short, with 11 bases between. Germline V gene lookup returns CDR1 SQVTM and CDR2 ANQGSEA. The CDR3 is 13 residues long. The CDR3 sequence: CSVRDKSTDTQYF. Written as DNA, the CDR3 is TGCAGCGTTCGTGACAAGTCCACAGATACGCAGTATTTT.

V is TRBV19 and J is TRBJ2-1; 7 bases agree with TRBD2. The CDR3 is 15 amino acids. Per the germline V gene, CDR1 is LNHDA and CDR2 is SQIVND (reference sequence). V shed 8 bases and J 0 bases; nucleotides not matched to a gene: 7. In DNA, the CDR3 is TGTGCCAGTGGGCTTCTAGCGGACTCCTACAATGAGCAGTTCTTC. This gives the protein CASGLLADSYNEQFF.

V and J are TRBV28 and TRBJ1-6; TRBD1 agrees at 12 bases. Germline CDR1 MDHEN, CDR2 SYDVKM. J lost 11 bases, V lost 5 bases, and 4 bases had no gene match. The CDR3 runs 14 residues. The CDR3 reads CASSPRDRGPPLHF. CDR3 DNA: TGTGCCAGCAGTCCCCGGGACAGGGGGCCACCCCTCCACTTT.

This chain connects TRBV5-1 to TRBJ2-4; TRBD1 or TRBD2 may be the D gene (5 bases each). The CDR3 has 15 amino acids. CDR1 is SGHRS and CDR2 is YFSETQ in the germline V gene. Trimming stripped 4 bases from V and 6 bases from J, with 17 bases between. CDR3 in amino acids: CASSPRAGTGNIQYF. CDR3 nucleotides: TGCGCCAGCAGCCCCCGGGCAGGGACGGGAAACATTCAGTACTTC.

V is TRBV5-4 and J is TRBJ2-7; 8 nucleotides match TRBD2. This CDR3 has 14 amino acids. Germline CDR1 is SGHNT and CDR2 is YYREEE (reference sequence). Unmatched junction bases numbered 6, after V lost 4 bases and J lost 3 bases. The DNA of the CDR3 is TGTGCCAGCAGCCGGGGGGGGCACCTCTACGAGCAGTACTTC. Translated, it gives CASSRGGHLYEQYF. Drawing the rest from reference TRBV5-4 and TRBJ2-7, the complete variable domain is ETGVTQSPTHLIKTRGQQVTLRCSSQSGHNTVSWYQQALGQGPQFIFQYYREEENGRGNFPPRFSGLQFPNYSSELNVNALELDDSALYLCASSRGGHLYEQYFGPGTRLTVT.

With respect to this clone: A junction boundary mismatches the germline segment, possibly from a read error. The chain links TRBV7-2 to TRBJ2-7; TRBD1 aligns across 7 bases. CDR1 is SGHTA, CDR2 FQGNSA, per germline. The CDR3 consists of 14 residues. CDR3 nucleotides: TGTGCCAGCAACTTAGTGAGGGGGCAATACGAGCAGTACTTC. Translation gives CASNLVRGQYEQYF.

V and J are TRBV11-3 and TRBJ2-1, with D unclear. Trimming removed 4 bases at V and 1 base at J, with 14 bases between. The CDR3 consists of 16 residues. Germline lookup yields CDR1 SGHNT and CDR2 YENEEA. Written as DNA, the CDR3 is TGTGCCAGCAGCTCTCGGACGAGAGGATCCTACAATGAGCAGTTCTTC. This codes for CASSSRTRGSYNEQFF.